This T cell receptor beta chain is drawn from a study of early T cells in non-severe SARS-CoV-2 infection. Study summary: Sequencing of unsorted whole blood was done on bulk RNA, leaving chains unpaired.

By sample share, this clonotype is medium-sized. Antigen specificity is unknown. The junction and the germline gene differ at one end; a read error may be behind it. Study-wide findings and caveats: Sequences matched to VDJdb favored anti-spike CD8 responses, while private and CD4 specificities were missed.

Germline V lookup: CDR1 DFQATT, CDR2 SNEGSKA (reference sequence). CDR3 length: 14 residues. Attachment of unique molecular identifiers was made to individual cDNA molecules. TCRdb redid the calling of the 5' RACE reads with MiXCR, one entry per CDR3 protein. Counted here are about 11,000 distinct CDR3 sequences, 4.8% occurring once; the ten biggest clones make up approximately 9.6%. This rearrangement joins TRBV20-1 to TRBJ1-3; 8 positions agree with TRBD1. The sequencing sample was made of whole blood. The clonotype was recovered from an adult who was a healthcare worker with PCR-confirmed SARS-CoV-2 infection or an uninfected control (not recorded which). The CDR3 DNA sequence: TGCAGTGCTCCGGACAGGGTCTCTGAAAACACCATATATTTT. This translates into CSAPDRVSENTIYF.